The rows below give T cell receptor beta chains drawn from one sample of a study of cytomegalovirus exposure and HLA in healthy donors. TCRdb's table, derived via immunoSEQ multiplex PCR, lists solely in-frame clones and lacks some. The sample gives roughly 160,000 clones, approximately 72% of which show up once; over 2.5% is in the top ten. Source material: PBMCs. These receptor sequences come from a female donor in good health and CMV-seronegative. Both conserved end residues are part of each CDR3. Fields, in order: V gene, J gene, D gene, clone size, CDR3 DNA, CDR3 protein. The D gene is left open where the match is weak. Size is omitted from some rows. Given values are once, few, many or a class for expanded clones.

V gene: TRBV6-6; J gene: TRBJ2-1; D gene: TRBD1; clone size: -; CDR3 DNA: TGTGCCAGCACCAGGACGGGGACAGGGGTTGGCAATGAGCAGTTCTTC; CDR3 protein: CASTRTGTGVGNEQFF
V gene: TRBV4-1; J gene: TRBJ1-4; D gene: TRBD1; clone size: -; CDR3 DNA: TGCGCCAGCAGCCAAGTCAGGGGGGCTAATGAAAAACTGTTTTTT; CDR3 protein: CASSQVRGANEKLFF
V gene: TRBV4-3; J gene: TRBJ2-5; D gene: TRBD2; clone size: -; CDR3 DNA: TGCGCCAGCAGCCAGAGGGGCGGGGGGACCCAAGAGACCCAGTACTTC; CDR3 protein: CASSQRGGGTQETQYF
V gene: TRBV11-2; J gene: TRBJ2-7; D gene: TRBD2; clone size: few; CDR3 DNA: TGTGCCAGCAGCTTAGTGGGGACTAGTTTGGGCCACGAGCAGTACTTC; CDR3 protein: CASSLVGTSLGHEQYF
V gene: TRBV28; J gene: TRBJ1-2; D gene: TRBD1; clone size: -; CDR3 DNA: TGTGCCAGTACCCCAGGGGGCGGTAGGGTTGGCTACACCTTC; CDR3 protein: CASTPGGGRVGYTF
V gene: TRBV4-2; J gene: TRBJ1-2; D gene: TRBD1; clone size: -; CDR3 DNA: TGTGCCAGCAGCCCCGGGACAGGGAACTATGGCTACACCTTC; CDR3 protein: CASSPGTGNYGYTF
V gene: TRBV6-1; J gene: TRBJ2-1; D gene: TRBD2; clone size: -; CDR3 DNA: TGTGCCAGCATCTTCGGACTAGCGGGAGGCAGGATCTTC; CDR3 protein: CASIFGLAGGRIF
V gene: TRBV4-1; J gene: TRBJ2-2; D gene: -; clone size: -; CDR3 DNA: TGCGCCAGCAGCCATCCCCGGGGGTCAGGGGGCACCGGGGAGCTGTTTTTT; CDR3 protein: CASSHPRGSGGTGELFF
V gene: TRBV6-5; J gene: TRBJ1-1; D gene: TRBD1; clone size: few; CDR3 DNA: TGTGCCAGCAGACGACAGGGGTCGTTGAACACTGAAGCTTTCTTT; CDR3 protein: CASRRQGSLNTEAFF
V gene: TRBV7-2; J gene: TRBJ1-5; D gene: TRBD1; clone size: -; CDR3 DNA: TGTGCCAGCAGCCCCACAGGGGGTCAGCCCCAGCATTTT; CDR3 protein: CASSPTGGQPQHF
V gene: TRBV7-3; J gene: TRBJ1-1; D gene: -; clone size: -; CDR3 DNA: TGTGCCAGCAGCTTGTCTGGGAGAGCTGAAGCTTTCTTT; CDR3 protein: CASSLSGRAEAFF
V gene: TRBV4-3; J gene: TRBJ2-5; D gene: -; clone size: few; CDR3 DNA: TGCGCCAGCAGCATCGACGGAGGGGAGACCCAGTACTTC; CDR3 protein: CASSIDGGETQYF
V gene: TRBV2; J gene: TRBJ2-1; D gene: -; clone size: few; CDR3 DNA: TGTGCCAACCCTTACGGACAGACGACCCAGAATAACAATGAGCAGTTCTTC; CDR3 protein: CANPYGQTTQNNNEQFF